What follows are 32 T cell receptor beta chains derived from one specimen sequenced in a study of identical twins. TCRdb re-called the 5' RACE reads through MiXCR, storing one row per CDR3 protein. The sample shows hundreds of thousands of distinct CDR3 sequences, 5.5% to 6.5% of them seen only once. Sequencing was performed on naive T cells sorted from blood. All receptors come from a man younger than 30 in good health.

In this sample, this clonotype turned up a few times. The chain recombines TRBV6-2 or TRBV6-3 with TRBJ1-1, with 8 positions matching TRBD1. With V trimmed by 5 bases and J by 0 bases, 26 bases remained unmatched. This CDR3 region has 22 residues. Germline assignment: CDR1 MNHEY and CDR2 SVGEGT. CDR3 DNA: TGTGCCAGCAGTACATCCCCCAGGGGGCTGACCGACATTATACGCCTGAACACTGAAGCTTTCTTT. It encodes CASSTSPRGLTDIIRLNTEAFF.

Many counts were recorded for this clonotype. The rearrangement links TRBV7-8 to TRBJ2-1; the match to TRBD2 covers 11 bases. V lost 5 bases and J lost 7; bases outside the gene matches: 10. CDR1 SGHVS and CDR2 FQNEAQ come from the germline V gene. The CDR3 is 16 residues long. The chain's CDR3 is CASSPTSGSYPNEQFF. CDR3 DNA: TGTGCCAGCAGCCCAACTAGCGGGAGCTACCCGAATGAGCAGTTCTTC.

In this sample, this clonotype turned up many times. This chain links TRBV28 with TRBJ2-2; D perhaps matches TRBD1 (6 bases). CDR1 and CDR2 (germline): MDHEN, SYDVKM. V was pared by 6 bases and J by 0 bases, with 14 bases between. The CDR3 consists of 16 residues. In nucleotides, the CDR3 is TGTGCCAGCAGCCGGAAGACAGGCGCGAACACCGGGGAGCTGTTTTTT. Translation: CASSRKTGANTGELFF.

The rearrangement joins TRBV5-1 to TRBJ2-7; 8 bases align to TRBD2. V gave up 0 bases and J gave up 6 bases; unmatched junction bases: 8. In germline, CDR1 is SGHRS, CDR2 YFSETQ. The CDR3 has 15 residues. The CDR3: CASSLAGGPSSEQYF. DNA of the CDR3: TGCGCCAGCAGCTTGGCGGGAGGGCCATCCAGCGAGCAGTACTTC.

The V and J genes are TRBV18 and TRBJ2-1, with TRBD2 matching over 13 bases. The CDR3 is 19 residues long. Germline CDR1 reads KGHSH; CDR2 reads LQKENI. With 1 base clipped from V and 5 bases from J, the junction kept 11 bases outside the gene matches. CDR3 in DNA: TGTGCCAGCTCACCACTACTAGCGGGAGGGCCGGCTTCGGACAATGAGCAGTTCTTC. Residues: CASSPLLAGGPASDNEQFF.

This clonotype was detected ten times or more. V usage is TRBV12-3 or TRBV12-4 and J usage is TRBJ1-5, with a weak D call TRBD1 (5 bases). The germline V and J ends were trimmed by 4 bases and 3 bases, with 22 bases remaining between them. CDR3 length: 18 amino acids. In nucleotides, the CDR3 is TGTGCCAGCAGTTCGATTCTTTCAGGGAGGGGTTCCAATCAGCCCCAGCATTTT. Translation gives CASSSILSGRGSNQPQHF.

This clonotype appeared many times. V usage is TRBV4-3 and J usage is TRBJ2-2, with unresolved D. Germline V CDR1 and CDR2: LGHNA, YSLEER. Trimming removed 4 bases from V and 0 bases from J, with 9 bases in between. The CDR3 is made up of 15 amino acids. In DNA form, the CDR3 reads TGCGCCAGCAGCCGAGAAAGAGCGAACACCGGGGAGCTGTTTTTT. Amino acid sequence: CASSRERANTGELFF.

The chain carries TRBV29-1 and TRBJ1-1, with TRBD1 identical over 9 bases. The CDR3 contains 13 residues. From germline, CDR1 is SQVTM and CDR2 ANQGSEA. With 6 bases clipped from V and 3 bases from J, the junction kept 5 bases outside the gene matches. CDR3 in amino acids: CSVDRGAYTEAFF. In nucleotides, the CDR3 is TGCAGCGTCGACAGGGGGGCCTACACTGAAGCTTTCTTT. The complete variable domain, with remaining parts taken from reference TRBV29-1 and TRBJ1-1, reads SAVISQKPSRDICQRGTSLTIQCQVDSQVTMMFWYRQQPGQSLTLIATANQGSEATYESGFVIDKFPISRPNLTFSTLTVSNMSPEDSSIYLCSVDRGAYTEAFFGQGTRLTVV.

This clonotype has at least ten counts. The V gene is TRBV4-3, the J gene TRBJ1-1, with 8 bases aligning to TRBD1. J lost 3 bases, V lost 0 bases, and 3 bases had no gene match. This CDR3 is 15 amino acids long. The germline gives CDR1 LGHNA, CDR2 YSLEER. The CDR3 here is CASSQDQGADTEAFF. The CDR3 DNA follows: TGCGCCAGCAGCCAAGATCAGGGGGCTGACACTGAAGCTTTCTTT.

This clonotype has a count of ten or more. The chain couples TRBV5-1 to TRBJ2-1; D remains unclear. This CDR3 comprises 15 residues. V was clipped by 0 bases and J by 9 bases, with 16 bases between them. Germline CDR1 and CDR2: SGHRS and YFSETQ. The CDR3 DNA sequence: TGCGCCAGCAGCTTGGAGGGTGGCGGTAGTGTTGAGCAGTTCTTC. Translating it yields CASSLEGGGSVEQFF. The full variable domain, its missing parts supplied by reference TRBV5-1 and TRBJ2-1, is KAGVTQTPRYLIKTRGQQVTLSCSPISGHRSVSWYQQTPGQGLQFLFEYFSETQRNKGNFPGRFSGRQFSNSRSEMNVSTLELGDSALYLCASSLEGGGSVEQFFGPGTRLTVL.

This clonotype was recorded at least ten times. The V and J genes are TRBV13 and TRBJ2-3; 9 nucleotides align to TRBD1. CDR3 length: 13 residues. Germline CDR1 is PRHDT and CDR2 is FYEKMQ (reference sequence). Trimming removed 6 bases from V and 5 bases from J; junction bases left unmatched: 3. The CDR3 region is CASRRQGGDTQYF. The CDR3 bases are TGTGCCAGCAGACGACAGGGGGGAGATACGCAGTATTTT.

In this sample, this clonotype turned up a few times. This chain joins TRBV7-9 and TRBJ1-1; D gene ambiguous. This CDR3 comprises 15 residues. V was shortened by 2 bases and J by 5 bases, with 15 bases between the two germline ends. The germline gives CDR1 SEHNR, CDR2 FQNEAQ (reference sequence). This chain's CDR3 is CASSLLVVLLTEAFF. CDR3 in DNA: TGTGCCAGCAGCTTACTTGTAGTCCTCTTGACTGAAGCTTTCTTT.

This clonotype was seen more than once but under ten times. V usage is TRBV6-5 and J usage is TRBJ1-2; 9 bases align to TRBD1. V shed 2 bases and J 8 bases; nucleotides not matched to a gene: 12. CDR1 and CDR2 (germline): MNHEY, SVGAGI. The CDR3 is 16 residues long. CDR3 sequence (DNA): TGTGCCAGCAGTTACCTGGGACAGGGAATACAGAGGGGCTACACCTTC. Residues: CASSYLGQGIQRGYTF.

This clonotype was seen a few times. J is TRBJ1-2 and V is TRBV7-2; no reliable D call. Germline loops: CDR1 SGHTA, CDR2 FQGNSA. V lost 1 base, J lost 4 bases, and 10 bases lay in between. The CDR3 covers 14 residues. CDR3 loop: CASSLVNTVYGYTF. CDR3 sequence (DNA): TGTGCCAGCAGCTTAGTTAACACTGTCTATGGCTACACCTTC.

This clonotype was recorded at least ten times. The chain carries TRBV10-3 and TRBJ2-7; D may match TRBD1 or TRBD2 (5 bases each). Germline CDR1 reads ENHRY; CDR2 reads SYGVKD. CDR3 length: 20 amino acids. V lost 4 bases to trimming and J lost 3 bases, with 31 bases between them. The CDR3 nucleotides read TGTGCCATCAGTGGTTCTTCGTTGGCAGAAACGGGGCCTGAAAACTACGAGCAGTACTTC. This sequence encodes CAISGSSLAETGPENYEQYF.

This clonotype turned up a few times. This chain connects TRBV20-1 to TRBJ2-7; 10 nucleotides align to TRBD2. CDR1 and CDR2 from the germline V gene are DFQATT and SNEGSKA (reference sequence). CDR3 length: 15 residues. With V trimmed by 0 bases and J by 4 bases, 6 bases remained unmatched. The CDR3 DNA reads TGCAGTGCTAGAGATCGGACTAGCGGTTTTTACGAGCAGTACTTC. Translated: CSARDRTSGFYEQYF.

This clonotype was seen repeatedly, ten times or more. CDR3 protein: CRGDPTVENEQFF. The CDR3 bases are TGCAGGGGAGACCCAACAGTCGAAAATGAGCAGTTCTTC. J is TRBJ2-1 and V is TRBV20-1; a possible D gene is TRBD2 (5 bases). The germline V gene has CDR1 DFQATT and CDR2 SNEGSKA (reference sequence). The CDR3 covers 13 residues.

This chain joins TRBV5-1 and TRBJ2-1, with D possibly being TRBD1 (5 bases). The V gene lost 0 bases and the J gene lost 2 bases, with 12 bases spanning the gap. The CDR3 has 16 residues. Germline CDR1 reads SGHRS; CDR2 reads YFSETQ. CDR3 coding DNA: TGCGCCAGCAGCTTGGAAATCCGGACACCCTACAATGAGCAGTTCTTC. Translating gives CASSLEIRTPYNEQFF.

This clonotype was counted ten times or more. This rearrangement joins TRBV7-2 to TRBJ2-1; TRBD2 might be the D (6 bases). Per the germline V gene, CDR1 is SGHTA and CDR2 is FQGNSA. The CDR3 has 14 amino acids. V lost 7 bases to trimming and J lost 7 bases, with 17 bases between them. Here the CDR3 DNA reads TGTGCCAGCAAAGAACTAGCTCCCCAAAATGAGCAGTTCTTC. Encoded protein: CASKELAPQNEQFF. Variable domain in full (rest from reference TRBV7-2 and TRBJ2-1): GAGVSQSPSNKVTEKGKDVELRCDPISGHTALYWYRQSLGQGLEFLIYFQGNSAPDKSGLPSDRFSAERTGGSVSTLTIQRTQQEDSAVYLCASKELAPQNEQFFGPGTRLTVL.

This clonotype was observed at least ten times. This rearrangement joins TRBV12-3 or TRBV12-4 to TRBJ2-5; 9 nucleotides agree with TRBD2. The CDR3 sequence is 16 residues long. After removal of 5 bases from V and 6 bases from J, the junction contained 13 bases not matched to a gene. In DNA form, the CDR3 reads TGTGCCAGCAGTCCCCGACTAGCGGAGAGGGTAAAGACCCAGTACTTC. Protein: CASSPRLAERVKTQYF.

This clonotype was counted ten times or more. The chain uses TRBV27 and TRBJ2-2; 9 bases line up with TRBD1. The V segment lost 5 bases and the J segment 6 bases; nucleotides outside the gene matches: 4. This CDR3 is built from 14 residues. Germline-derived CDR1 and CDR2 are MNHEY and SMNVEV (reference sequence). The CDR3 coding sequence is TGTGCCAGCAGTCCGTGGACAGGGGCCGGGGAGCTGTTTTTT. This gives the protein CASSPWTGAGELFF.

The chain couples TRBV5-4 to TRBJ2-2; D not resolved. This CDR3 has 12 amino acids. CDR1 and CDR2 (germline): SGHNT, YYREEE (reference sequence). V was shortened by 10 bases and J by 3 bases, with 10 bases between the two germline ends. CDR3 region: CAGYRDTGELFF. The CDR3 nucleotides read TGTGCCGGCTACCGGGACACCGGGGAGCTGTTTTTT.

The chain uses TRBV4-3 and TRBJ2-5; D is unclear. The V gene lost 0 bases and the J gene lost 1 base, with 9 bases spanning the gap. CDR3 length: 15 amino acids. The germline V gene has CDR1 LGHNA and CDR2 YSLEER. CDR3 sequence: CASSQDIGLQETQYF. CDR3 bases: TGCGCCAGCAGCCAAGATATCGGCCTCCAAGAGACCCAGTACTTC.

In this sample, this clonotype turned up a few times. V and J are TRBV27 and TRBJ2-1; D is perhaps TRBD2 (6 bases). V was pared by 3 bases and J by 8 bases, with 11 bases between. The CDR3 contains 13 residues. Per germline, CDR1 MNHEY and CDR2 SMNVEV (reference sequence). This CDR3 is CASSFGAGYEQFF. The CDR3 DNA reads TGTGCCAGCAGTTTTGGGGCGGGGTATGAGCAGTTCTTC.

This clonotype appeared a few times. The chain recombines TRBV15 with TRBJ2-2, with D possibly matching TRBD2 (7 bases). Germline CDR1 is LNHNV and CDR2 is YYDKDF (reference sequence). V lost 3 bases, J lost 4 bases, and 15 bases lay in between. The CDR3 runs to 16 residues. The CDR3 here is CATSRGGIAGTGELFF. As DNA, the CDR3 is TGTGCCACCAGCAGGGGGGGCATAGCGGGCACCGGGGAGCTGTTTTTT.

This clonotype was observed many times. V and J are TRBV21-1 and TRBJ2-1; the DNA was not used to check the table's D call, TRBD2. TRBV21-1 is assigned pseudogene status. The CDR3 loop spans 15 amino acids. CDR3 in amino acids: CASSNIAGTHNEQFF. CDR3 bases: TGTGCCAGCAGCAATATAGCGGGGACCCACAATGAGCAGTTCTTC.

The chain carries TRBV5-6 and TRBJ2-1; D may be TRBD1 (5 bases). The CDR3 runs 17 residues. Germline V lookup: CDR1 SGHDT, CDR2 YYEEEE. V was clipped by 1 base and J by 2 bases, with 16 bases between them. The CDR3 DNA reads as TGTGCCAGCAGCTTGCGGATAGGGCCAGGGACCTACAATGAGCAGTTCTTC. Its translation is CASSLRIGPGTYNEQFF.

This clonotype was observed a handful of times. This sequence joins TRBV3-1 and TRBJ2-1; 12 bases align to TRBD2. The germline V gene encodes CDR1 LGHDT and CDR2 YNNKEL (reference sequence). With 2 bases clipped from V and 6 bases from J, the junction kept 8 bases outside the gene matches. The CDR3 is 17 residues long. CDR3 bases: TGTGCCAGCAGCCAAAATTGGGGGGGACTAGCGGGCAATGAGCAGTTCTTC. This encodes CASSQNWGGLAGNEQFF.

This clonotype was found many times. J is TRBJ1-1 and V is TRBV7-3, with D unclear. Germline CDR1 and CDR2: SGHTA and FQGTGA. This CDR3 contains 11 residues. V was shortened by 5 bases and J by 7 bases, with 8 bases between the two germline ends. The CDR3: CASSLSFEAFF. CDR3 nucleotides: TGTGCCAGCAGCCTCTCATTTGAAGCTTTCTTT.

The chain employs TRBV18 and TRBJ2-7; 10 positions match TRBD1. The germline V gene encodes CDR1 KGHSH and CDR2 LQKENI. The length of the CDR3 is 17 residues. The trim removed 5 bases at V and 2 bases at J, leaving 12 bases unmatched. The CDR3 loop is CASSNTPGQGSTYEQYF. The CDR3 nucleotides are TGTGCCAGCTCAAATACTCCGGGACAGGGGTCAACCTACGAGCAGTACTTC.

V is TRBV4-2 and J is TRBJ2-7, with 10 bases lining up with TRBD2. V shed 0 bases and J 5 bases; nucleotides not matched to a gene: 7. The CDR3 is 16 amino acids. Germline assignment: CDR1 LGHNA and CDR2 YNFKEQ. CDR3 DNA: TGTGCCAGCAGCCAAGAGCTAGCGGGAGTTTCACACGAGCAGTACTTC. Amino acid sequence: CASSQELAGVSHEQYF.

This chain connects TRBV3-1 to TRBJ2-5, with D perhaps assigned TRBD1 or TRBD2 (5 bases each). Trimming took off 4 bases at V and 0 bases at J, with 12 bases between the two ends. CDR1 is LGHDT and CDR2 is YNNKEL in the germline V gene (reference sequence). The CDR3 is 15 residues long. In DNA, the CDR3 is TGTGCCAGCAGCCTCGGGACCAAACACCAAGAGACCCAGTACTTC. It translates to CASSLGTKHQETQYF.